Listed below are T cell receptor beta chains from one sample, sequenced in a study of cytotoxic CD8 clonotypes in ibrutinib-treated CLL. Using immunoSEQ multiplex PCR, the repertoire was profiled, and TCRdb retains in-frame clones only, with some absent. Here the sample spans around 250,000 clones, 70% being singletons. This sample comprised PBMCs, obtained after 24 months of ibrutinib treatment. These receptors were taken from a human donor with chronic lymphocytic leukemia. CDR3s include the opening cysteine and the closing phenylalanine or tryptophan. Fields, in order: clone size, CDR3 length, V gene, D gene, J gene, CDR3 protein, CDR3 DNA. A D gene is named only where the DNA matches it firmly. Expanded clones are given a class, and other clones once, few, many or no size at all.

size: .; length: 15; V: TRBV28; D: TRBD1; J: TRBJ1-5; CDR3: CASLSRDRVFQPQHF; DNA: TGTGCCAGCCTAAGCCGGGACAGGGTTTTCCAGCCCCAGCATTTT
size: .; length: 15; V: TRBV5-1; D: .; J: TRBJ1-1; CDR3: CASSLVLDRDTEAFF; DNA: TGCGCCAGCAGCTTAGTTCTCGATCGGGACACTGAAGCTTTCTTT
size: few; length: 14; V: TRBV2; D: .; J: TRBJ2-7; CDR3: CASSGEVADYEQYF; DNA: TGTGCCAGCAGTGGTGAAGTGGCTGATTACGAGCAGTACTTC
size: .; length: 11; V: TRBV28; D: .; J: TRBJ1-1; CDR3: CASISMTEAFF; DNA: TGTGCCAGCATCAGTATGACTGAAGCTTTCTTT
size: .; length: 15; V: TRBV2; D: .; J: TRBJ2-7; CDR3: CASRETSYNSYEQYF; DNA: TGTGCCAGCAGAGAAACTAGTTACAACTCCTACGAGCAGTACTTC
size: few; length: 13; V: TRBV6-5; D: TRBD2; J: TRBJ2-7; CDR3: CASSTRGGPEQYF; DNA: TGTGCCAGCAGTACACGCGGGGGGCCCGAGCAGTACTTC
size: few; length: 15; V: TRBV19; D: TRBD2; J: TRBJ2-1; CDR3: CASSIGLAVYNEQFF; DNA: TGTGCCAGTAGTATCGGACTAGCGGTCTACAATGAGCAGTTCTTC
size: .; length: 13; V: TRBV28; D: .; J: TRBJ1-3; CDR3: CASSPRPGNTIYF; DNA: TGTGCCAGCAGTCCGAGACCTGGAAACACCATATATTTT
size: .; length: 15; V: TRBV7-6; D: TRBD1; J: TRBJ2-2; CDR3: CASSTGQYPTGELFF; DNA: TGTGCCAGCAGCACGGGACAGTACCCGACCGGGGAGCTGTTTTTT
size: .; length: 15; V: TRBV5-6; D: TRBD2; J: TRBJ2-7; CDR3: CASSHRVAGGREQYF; DNA: TGTGCCAGCAGCCATAGGGTAGCGGGAGGTCGCGAGCAGTACTTC
size: .; length: 17; V: TRBV13; D: .; J: TRBJ2-7; CDR3: CASSLGRRAGESYEQYF; DNA: TGTGCCAGCAGCTTAGGGCGAAGGGCAGGGGAATCCTACGAGCAGTACTTC
size: .; length: 17; V: TRBV27; D: .; J: TRBJ2-1; CDR3: CASSLKIPDLLGDEQFF; DNA: TGTGCCAGCAGTTTAAAAATCCCGGACCTTCTTGGGGATGAGCAGTTCTTC
size: .; length: 15; V: TRBV5-1; D: .; J: TRBJ2-2; CDR3: CASSATRMNTGELFF; DNA: TGCGCCAGCAGCGCTACACGGATGAACACCGGGGAGCTGTTTTTT
size: many; length: 12; V: TRBV28; D: .; J: TRBJ1-2; CDR3: CASSQANYGYTF; DNA: TGTGCCAGCAGTCAAGCTAACTATGGCTACACCTTC
size: .; length: 15; V: TRBV9; D: TRBD2; J: TRBJ2-7; CDR3: CASSVEGGLAYEQYF; DNA: TGTGCCAGCAGCGTAGAAGGAGGACTAGCCTACGAGCAGTACTTC
size: .; length: 15; V: TRBV5-1; D: TRBD1; J: TRBJ2-7; CDR3: CASTTGGAGTYEQYF; DNA: TGCGCCAGTACTACAGGGGGCGCTGGGACCTACGAGCAGTACTTC
size: .; length: 15; V: TRBV4-1; D: .; J: TRBJ2-7; CDR3: CASSQEPAPTYEQYF; DNA: TGCGCCAGCAGCCAAGAACCAGCGCCCACCTACGAGCAGTACTTC
size: .; length: 13; V: TRBV4-3; D: .; J: TRBJ1-2; CDR3: CASSPRDFYGYTF; DNA: TGCGCCAGCAGCCCCAGGGATTTCTATGGCTACACCTTC
size: few; length: 13; V: TRBV27; D: .; J: TRBJ1-2; CDR3: CASSLYQGSSYTF; DNA: TGTGCCAGCAGTTTATATCAGGGGAGCTCCTACACCTTC
size: .; length: 14; V: TRBV2; D: .; J: TRBJ2-1; CDR3: CASSENWPYNEQFF; DNA: TGTGCCAGCAGTGAAAATTGGCCCTACAATGAGCAGTTCTTC
size: .; length: 14; V: TRBV7-6; D: TRBD1; J: TRBJ2-7; CDR3: CASSPDRQSYEQYF; DNA: TGTGCCAGCAGCCCGGACAGGCAATCCTACGAGCAGTACTTC
size: .; length: 16; V: TRBV27; D: .; J: TRBJ2-2; CDR3: CASSRGTSFGTGELFF; DNA: TGTGCCAGCAGTCGGGGGACGTCTTTTGGGACCGGGGAGCTGTTTTTT
size: .; length: 14; V: TRBV18; D: .; J: TRBJ2-7; CDR3: CASSPPSYSYEQYF; DNA: TGTGCCAGCTCACCACCGAGTTACTCCTACGAGCAGTACTTC
size: .; length: 15; V: TRBV5-8; D: .; J: TRBJ1-5; CDR3: CASSLFPGSNQPQHF; DNA: TGTGCCAGCAGCTTGTTCCCGGGTAGCAATCAGCCCCAGCATTTT
size: once; length: 14; V: TRBV15; D: .; J: TRBJ2-7; CDR3: CATSRDPGSYEQYF; DNA: TGTGCCACCAGCAGAGATCCGGGAAGCTACGAGCAGTACTTC
size: .; length: 14; V: TRBV15; D: .; J: TRBJ2-5; CDR3: CATSRGIVDETQYF; DNA: TGTGCCACCAGCAGGGGAATAGTAGATGAGACCCAGTACTTC
size: .; length: 13; V: TRBV29-1; D: TRBD2; J: TRBJ2-3; CDR3: CSVGGRGLGTQYF; DNA: TGCAGCGTTGGCGGGAGAGGTCTGGGTACGCAGTATTTT